Sequencing of this TCR beta chain was carried out in a study of blood T cells in healthy people across ages. Together with a sample-barcoded 5' primer, a J-beta primer mix was included in a second PCR lasting roughly 6 to 12 cycles. MiXCR, run by TCRdb on the 5' RACE reads, gives a single entry per CDR3 protein. The repertoire holds around 620,000 distinct CDR3 sequences, with 25% to 30% as singletons. Study conclusions and caveats: Strong correlation was found linking TCR beta diversity to naive T cell percentage. Conclusively comparing naive with antigen-experienced cells was impossible with unsorted PBMCs. There were more naive CD4+ cells and higher diversity in long-lived donors than in aged donors.

V was trimmed by 0 bases and J by 2 bases, leaving 13 bases between them. The CDR3 is 16 amino acids. Germline assignment: CDR1 MNHEY and CDR2 SVGAGI. Note on this clonotype: Its specificity is not known.

J is TRBJ1-2 and V is TRBV6-5, with D unresolved. The receptor comes from a woman in her 70s in good health. What was sequenced was blood. The CDR3 sequence is CASSYSVHTSNYGYTF. The CDR3, as DNA: TGTGCCAGCAGTTACTCTGTCCACACCAGCAACTATGGCTACACCTTC.